The 14 T cell receptor beta chains given below trace back to one sample, sequenced in a study of CD8 T cells in Susac syndrome. After extraction with the RNeasy kit, roughly 0.5 to 1 ug of the RNA was reverse transcribed using random hexamers. TCRdb redid the calling of the immunoSEQ multiplex PCR reads with MiXCR, one entry per CDR3 protein. Of more than 150,000 distinct CDR3 sequences listed, roughly 94% are singletons. Sequencing was carried out using CD4+ T cells from PBMCs. The receptors stem from a human donor in good health.

This clonotype was recorded only once. V is TRBV12-3 or TRBV12-4 and J is TRBJ2-3; 10 bases agree with TRBD1. This CDR3 region has 15 residues. V lost 3 bases and J lost 3; bases outside the gene matches: 3. The CDR3 DNA follows: TGTGCCAGCAGTTTTGGGACAGGGGAGACAGATACGCAGTATTTT. As protein: CASSFGTGETDTQYF.

V gene TRBV2 combines with J gene TRBJ2-2, with 9 positions matching TRBD2. Trimming took 10 bases from V and 7 from J; bases not matched to a gene: 7. The CDR3 sequence is 13 residues long. CDR1 SNHLY and CDR2 FYNNEI come from the germline V gene. The CDR3 here is CATRTSEVGELFF. Written as DNA, the CDR3 is TGTGCCACCCGGACTAGCGAAGTCGGGGAGCTGTTTTTT.

This clonotype was counted a single time. The rearrangement links TRBV9 to TRBJ2-1; the match to TRBD2 covers 11 bases. The CDR3 is 16 amino acids. Germline V gene lookup returns CDR1 SGDLS and CDR2 YYNGEE. Losses at the gene ends were 0 bases for V and 8 bases for J; bases not matched to a gene: 7. The CDR3 loop reads CASSVDSGGAKDEQFF. DNA of the CDR3: TGTGCCAGCAGCGTAGATAGCGGGGGGGCCAAGGATGAGCAGTTCTTC. Variable domain in full (rest from reference TRBV9 and TRBJ2-1): DSGVTQTPKHLITATGQRVTLRCSPRSGDLSVYWYQQSLDQGLQFLIQYYNGEERAKGNILERFSAQQFPDLHSELNLSSLELGDSALYFCASSVDSGGAKDEQFFGPGTRLTVL.

The chain links TRBV5-1 to TRBJ2-3; 7 bases are shared with TRBD1. V lost 4 bases to trimming and J lost 0 bases; unmatched junction nucleotides: 5. Looked up from germline, CDR1 is SGHRS and CDR2 is YFSETQ. The CDR3 consists of 15 residues. DNA of the CDR3: TGCGCCAGCAGCCTACAGGGGCTTAGCACAGATACGCAGTATTTT. It yields the protein CASSLQGLSTDTQYF. The full variable domain, rest sourced from reference TRBV5-1 and TRBJ2-3, is KAGVTQTPRYLIKTRGQQVTLSCSPISGHRSVSWYQQTPGQGLQFLFEYFSETQRNKGNFPGRFSGRQFSNSRSEMNVSTLELGDSALYLCASSLQGLSTDTQYFGPGTRLTVL.

The gene calls are TRBV5-1 and TRBJ1-2; D call uncertain. Deletions cut 2 bases from V and 0 bases from J, with 5 bases between. This CDR3 is built from 13 residues. In germline, CDR1 is SGHRS, CDR2 YFSETQ. In nucleotides, the CDR3 is TGCGCCAGCAGCTTCGGGGCTAACTATGGCTACACCTTC. Encoded protein: CASSFGANYGYTF. The variable domain in full, completed from reference TRBV5-1 and TRBJ1-2, reads KAGVTQTPRYLIKTRGQQVTLSCSPISGHRSVSWYQQTPGQGLQFLFEYFSETQRNKGNFPGRFSGRQFSNSRSEMNVSTLELGDSALYLCASSFGANYGYTFGSGTRLTVV.

This chain connects TRBV7-2 to TRBJ1-2; the match to TRBD1 covers 12 bases. Germline V gives CDR1 SGHTA, CDR2 FQGNSA. CDR3 size: 16 residues. V lost 6 bases to trimming and J lost 7 bases; unmatched junction nucleotides: 12. The CDR3 bases are TGTGCCAGCAGTTCCCAACAGGGACAGGGGGCGCGTGGCTACACCTTC. It translates to CASSSQQGQGARGYTF.

This clonotype was seen only once. CDR3 protein: CASSLGGGGSTAGANVLTF. CDR3 in DNA: TGTGCCAGCAGTTTAGGAGGCGGCGGGAGTACGGCTGGGGCCAACGTCCTGACTTTC. This sequence joins TRBV12-3 or TRBV12-4 and TRBJ2-6; 7 positions match TRBD2. The V segment lost 1 base and the J segment 2 bases; nucleotides outside the gene matches: 11. This CDR3 spans 19 amino acids.

This clonotype was recorded a few times. The chain links TRBV3-1 to TRBJ1-1; 8 bases line up with TRBD1. The CDR3 has 14 residues. The trim removed 4 bases at V and 4 bases at J, leaving 5 bases unmatched. Germline V lookup: CDR1 LGHDT, CDR2 YNNKEL (reference sequence). The CDR3 protein is CASSRRGPATEAFF. CDR3 DNA sequence: TGTGCCAGCAGCCGCAGGGGGCCTGCCACTGAAGCTTTCTTT.

The rearrangement joins TRBV28 to TRBJ2-5; D is uncertain. V was shortened by 5 bases and J by 8 bases, with 9 bases between the two germline ends. The CDR3 consists of 11 residues. Germline values: CDR1 MDHEN, CDR2 SYDVKM. CDR3 sequence (DNA): TGTGCCAGCAGTAACCCCGCCACCCAGTACTTC. Its protein is CASSNPATQYF.

This rearrangement joins TRBV7-3 to TRBJ2-2; D possibly corresponds to TRBD1 (5 bases). V lost 5 bases and J lost 5, with 9 bases in between. There are 13 residues in the CDR3. Germline V gene sequence: CDR1 SGHTA, CDR2 FQGTGA. CDR3 protein: CASSRPGTGELFF. In DNA, the CDR3 is TGTGCCAGCAGCAGACCAGGGACCGGGGAGCTGTTTTTT. Full variable domain (remainder filled in from reference TRBV7-3 and TRBJ2-2): GAGVSQTPSNKVTEKGKYVELRCDPISGHTALYWYRQSLGQGPEFLIYFQGTGAADDSGLPNDRFFAVRPEGSVSTLKIQRTERGDSAVYLCASSRPGTGELFFGEGSRLTVL.

This chain uses TRBV18 with TRBJ2-5; D may match TRBD1 or TRBD2 (5 bases each). Germline assignment: CDR1 KGHSH and CDR2 LQKENI. The CDR3 totals 16 residues. Between the trimmed V and J ends, which lost 1 base and 6 bases, there was a span of 18 bases. CDR3 sequence (DNA): TGTGCCAGCTCACCACGGGCGGTCTGGGACGATCAGACCCAGTACTTC. It yields the protein CASSPRAVWDDQTQYF.

With respect to this clonotype: One end of the junction fails to match germline, which may point to a read error. The chain links TRBV2 to TRBJ1-5; D remains unclear. This CDR3 contains 16 residues. Germline V CDR1 and CDR2: SNHLY, FYNNEI. As DNA, the CDR3 is TGTGTCAGCAGTCAGAGAGGTCCTTATAGCAATCAGCCCCAGCATTTT. This codes for CVSSQRGPYSNQPQHF.

The V and J genes are TRBV20-1 and TRBJ1-6; D unresolved. Germline V gene sequence: CDR1 DFQATT, CDR2 SNEGSKA (reference sequence). V was trimmed by 4 bases and J by 7 bases, leaving 17 bases between them. The CDR3 consists of 15 residues. CDR3 nucleotide sequence: TGCAGTGCTAAACCGGCGGGCCGGAGGAATTCACCCCTCCACTTT. This codes for CSAKPAGRRNSPLHF.

The chain is built from TRBV7-2 and TRBJ1-5; tentative D call: TRBD1 (6 bases). This CDR3 has 15 residues. Between the trimmed V and J ends, which lost 1 base and 4 bases, there was a span of 11 bases. The germline gives CDR1 SGHTA, CDR2 FQGNSA. The CDR3 nucleotides are TGTGCCAGCAGCTTAGGGACAGAACTGAATCAGCCCCAGCATTTT. Translated, it gives CASSLGTELNQPQHF. The entire variable domain, with the rest obtained from reference TRBV7-2 and TRBJ1-5, is as follows: GAGVSQSPSNKVTEKGKDVELRCDPISGHTALYWYRQSLGQGLEFLIYFQGNSAPDKSGLPSDRFSAERTGGSVSTLTIQRTQQEDSAVYLCASSLGTELNQPQHFGDGTRLSIL.